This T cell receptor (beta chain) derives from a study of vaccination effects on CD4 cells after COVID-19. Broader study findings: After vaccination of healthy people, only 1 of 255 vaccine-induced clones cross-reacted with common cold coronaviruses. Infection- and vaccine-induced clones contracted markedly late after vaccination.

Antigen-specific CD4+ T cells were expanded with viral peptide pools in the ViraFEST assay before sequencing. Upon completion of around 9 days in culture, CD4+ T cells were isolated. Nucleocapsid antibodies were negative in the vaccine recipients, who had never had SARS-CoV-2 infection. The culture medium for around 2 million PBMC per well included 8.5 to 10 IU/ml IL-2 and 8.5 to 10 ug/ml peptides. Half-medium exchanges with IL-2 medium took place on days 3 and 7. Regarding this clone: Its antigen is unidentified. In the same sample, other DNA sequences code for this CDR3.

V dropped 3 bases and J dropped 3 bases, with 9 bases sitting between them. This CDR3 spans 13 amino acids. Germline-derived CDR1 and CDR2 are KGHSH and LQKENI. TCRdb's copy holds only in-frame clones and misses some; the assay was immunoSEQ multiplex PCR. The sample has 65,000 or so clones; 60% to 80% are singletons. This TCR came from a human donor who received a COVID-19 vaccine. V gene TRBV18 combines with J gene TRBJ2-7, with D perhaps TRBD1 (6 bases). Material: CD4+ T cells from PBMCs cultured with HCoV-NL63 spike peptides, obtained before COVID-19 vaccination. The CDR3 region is CASSPGQNYEQYV. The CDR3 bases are TGTGCCAGCTCACCCGGACAGAACTACGAGCAGTACGTC.